Included here is one T cell receptor (beta chain) sequence, with context. The source of the sample is a study of T cell clones after liver transplantation. Study summary: Until 12-24 months post-transplant, subjects got standard immunosuppression and no induction.

Produced via immunoSEQ multiplex PCR; TCRdb's table is partial and in-frame only. This table has some 110,000 clones, just over 90% appearing once. The TCR originated in a human patient who received a liver transplant. Some T cells may trace back to the graft donor. This sample comprised CD4+ T cells from blood, obtained 12 months after liver transplant.

This CDR3 is CASSGQGQNEKLFF. CDR3 coding DNA: TGTGCCAGCAGTGGACAGGGGCAGAATGAAAAACTGTTTTTT. The rearrangement links TRBV2 to TRBJ1-4; 8 nucleotides match TRBD1. The CDR3 spans 14 residues. The trim removed 4 bases at V and 5 bases at J, leaving 3 bases unmatched. Germline-derived CDR1 and CDR2 are SNHLY and FYNNEI. The full variable domain, completed using reference TRBV2 and TRBJ1-4, is EPEVTQTPSHQVTQMGQEVILRCVPISNHLYFYWYRQILGQKVEFLVSFYNNEISEKSEIFDDQFSVERPDGSNFTLKIRSTKLEDSAMYFCASSGQGQNEKLFFGSGTQLSVL.